The source of this TCR beta chain is a study of blood T cell repertoires in COVID-19. Background on the study: COVID-19 samples collected from the United States, Italy and Spain covered acute and convalescent phases.

The CDR3 contains 15 residues. Trimming at V came to 3 bases and at J to 7 bases, leaving 4 bases not matched to a gene. Germline CDR1 WSHSY, CDR2 SAAADI. In the source study's methods: Estimation of nucleated cell counts relied on the amplification of reference gene primers. Generated by immunoSEQ multiplex PCR, the TCRdb table keeps only in-frame clones and is missing some. V and J calls and clone size are given by that table; D and trimming were obtained from the DNA. The sample shows over 100,000 clones, 65% to 90% of them seen only once. This TCR was sampled from a man older than 75 with acute or convalescent COVID-19. The rearrangement joins TRBV10-2 to TRBJ1-6; 9 positions agree with TRBD1. The sequenced material came from peripheral blood. CDR3 sequence (DNA): TGCGCCAGCAGTGAACAGGGGGCATGGAATTCACCCCTCCACTTT. It translates to CASSEQGAWNSPLHF.